Each of the 10 T cell receptor beta chains below was sequenced from the same sample in a study of T cells in Graves' hyperthyroidism and ophthalmopathy (dated by TCRdb to about 2019). The library was built by means of multiplex PCR. Instrument on record: Illumina HiSeq 2000. TCR beta CDR3 regions were amplified from RNA transcripts. For the first round of RT-PCR on the TCR CDR3, the HTBI primer set was used together with the Qiagen OneStep RT-PCR kit. The public reads were run again by TCRdb, first through fastp at Q25 and then through MiXCR, and only productive beta chains were kept. Rows merge per CDR3 protein into single entries with the most common DNA and genes. The sample table lists some 490,000 distinct CDR3 sequences, roughly 23% of them with a count of one. Together, the top ten hold roughly 49% of the sample. Material: blood. Source of these receptors: a woman in her seventies with Graves' ophthalmopathy.

The sample holds many counts of this clonotype. The CDR3 sequence: CASSPFRTGDYGYTF. The CDR3 DNA reads TGTGCCAGCAGCCCTTTTAGAACAGGGGACTATGGCTACACCTTC. V and J are TRBV2 and TRBJ1-2, with TRBD1 matching 7 bases. Germline V gene data show CDR1 as SNHLY and CDR2 as FYNNEI. V shed 6 bases, J shed 3 bases, and the junction held 10 bases outside the gene matches. CDR3 length: 15 residues.

The chain has TRBV5-1 and TRBJ2-7; D uncertain. Per the germline V gene, CDR1 is SGHRS and CDR2 is YFSETQ. The germline V and J ends were trimmed by 4 bases and 4 bases, with 18 bases remaining between them. This CDR3 is 15 amino acids long. The CDR3 DNA reads as TGCGCCAGCAGCAGAGGAACGGGTTCTCCTTACGAGCAGTACTTC. Protein sequence: CASSRGTGSPYEQYF.

This rearrangement joins TRBV25-1 to TRBJ1-1; weak D call: TRBD1 (5 bases). CDR1 is MGHDK, CDR2 SYGVNS, per germline. V was pared by 1 base and J by 0 bases, with 15 bases between. This CDR3 contains 17 residues. The CDR3 is CASSEWGKGYMNTEAFF. In DNA form, the CDR3 reads TGTGCCAGCAGTGAATGGGGGAAAGGGTACATGAACACTGAAGCTTTCTTT. Full variable domain (remainder filled in from reference TRBV25-1 and TRBJ1-1): EADIYQTPRYLVIGTGKKITLECSQTMGHDKMYWYQQDPGMELHLIHYSYGVNSTEKGDLSSESTVSRIRTEHFPLTLESARPSHTSQYLCASSEWGKGYMNTEAFFGQGTRLTVV.

The chain links TRBV12-3 or TRBV12-4 to TRBJ1-2, with D unclear. Trimming stripped 6 bases from V and 2 bases from J, with 10 bases between. The CDR3 contains 13 residues. The CDR3 loop is CASRLGVNYGYTF. CDR3 bases: TGTGCCAGCAGACTTGGGGTGAACTATGGCTACACCTTC.

The chain's CDR3 is CSVVPGGHTEAFF. The DNA of the CDR3 is TGCAGCGTTGTTCCCGGGGGGCACACTGAAGCTTTCTTT. The chain employs TRBV29-1 and TRBJ1-1; possibly TRBD1 for D (6 bases). The CDR3 length is 13 residues. Per germline, CDR1 SQVTM and CDR2 ANQGSEA. V lost 4 bases, J lost 3 bases, and 12 bases lay in between.

This clonotype was picked up a small number of times. Germline and junction disagree at one end, which may indicate a read error. This chain uses TRBV3-1 with TRBJ1-1; the D gene is possibly TRBD1 (5 bases). Germline CDR1 and CDR2: LGHDT and YNNKEL (reference sequence). The CDR3 spans 15 residues. The CDR3 reads CASSQGAGSGTEAFF. The CDR3, as DNA: TGTGCCAGCAGTCAAGGGGCGGGAAGTGGCACTGAAGCTTTCTTT.

This clonotype was detected many times. V usage is TRBV7-6 and J usage is TRBJ2-1; D is uncertain. The CDR3 runs 18 residues. The germline V gene has CDR1 SGHVS and CDR2 FNYEAQ. V lost 5 bases and J lost 0, with 20 bases in between. The CDR3 protein is CASSPYQTGGSSYNEQFF. CDR3 DNA: TGTGCCAGCAGCCCTTATCAGACTGGCGGCAGCTCCTACAATGAGCAGTTCTTC.

This clonotype was seen at least ten times. The rearrangement joins TRBV2 to TRBJ1-2, with TRBD1 matching 8 bases. Germline assignment: CDR1 SNHLY and CDR2 FYNNEI. J lost 8 bases, V lost 1 base, and 6 bases had no gene match. The CDR3 is 14 amino acids. CDR3 residues: CASSEGRGLKGYTF. Here the CDR3 DNA reads TGTGCCAGCAGTGAAGGCAGGGGGCTCAAGGGCTACACCTTC.

This clonotype was detected only a few times. The chain has TRBV6-1 and TRBJ1-6, with D hard to call. The CDR3 length is 12 residues. V was trimmed by 5 bases and J by 10 bases, leaving 9 bases between them. Per the germline V gene, CDR1 is MNHNS and CDR2 is SASEGT. CDR3: CASSFGGSPLHF. The DNA for the CDR3 is TGTGCCAGCAGTTTTGGAGGATCACCCCTCCACTTT.

The chain carries TRBV19 and TRBJ2-7, with unresolved D. V gave up 3 bases and J gave up 2 bases, with 11 bases separating them. The CDR3 is 14 residues long. Per germline, CDR1 LNHDA and CDR2 SQIVND (reference sequence). The CDR3 loop reads CASSMTPTTYEQYF. As DNA, the CDR3 is TGTGCCAGTAGTATGACCCCCACAACCTACGAGCAGTACTTC.